A selection of T cell receptor beta chains follows, all from one sample in a study of relationships among human T cell subsets. TCRdb re-called the multiplex PCR reads with MiXCR, one entry per CDR3 protein. The sample shows about 13,000 distinct CDR3 sequences, 67% of them seen only once. Sample: CD4+ Th1 cells sorted from blood. The receptor source for this set is a man between 40 and 49 years old in good health. The CDR3 runs from the conserved cysteine through the conserved F or W. The order of the fields is D gene, clone size, V gene, J gene, CDR3 DNA, CDR3 protein. A D gene is named only where the DNA matches it firmly. Size values are once, few and many counts, or a class for expanded clones, and some rows have none.

TRBD2,few,TRBV10-3,TRBJ2-2,TGTGCCATCGGATCCGGTCCGAGGACTAGCGCCACCGGGGAGCTGTTTTTT,CAIGSGPRTSATGELFF
TRBD2,-,TRBV7-3,TRBJ2-5,TGTGCCAGCAGCGCAAAGCGGGAGGGCCTTGAGACCCAGTACTTC,CASSAKREGLETQYF
-,-,TRBV10-3,TRBJ2-5,TGTGCCATCAGTGAATTGGAGACCCAGTACTTC,CAISELETQYF
-,-,TRBV4-2,TRBJ2-7,TGTGCCAGCAGCCAAGATATAGGACACTCCTACGAGCAGTACTTC,CASSQDIGHSYEQYF
-,once,TRBV28,TRBJ1-3,TGTGCCAGCAGTTTAGGGACGCTTGGAAACACCATATATTTT,CASSLGTLGNTIYF
TRBD2,few,TRBV20-1,TRBJ2-1,TGCAGTACTAGGAGTAGCGGGAGGGATCACTACAATGAGCAGTTCTTC,CSTRSSGRDHYNEQFF
TRBD1,-,TRBV10-3,TRBJ2-3,TGTGCCATCAGTGATTCACGAACAGGGGTGGATACGCAGTATTTT,CAISDSRTGVDTQYF
-,few,TRBV2,TRBJ2-1,TGTGCCAGCAGTGGACAGTCACCTGAGCAGTTCTTC,CASSGQSPEQFF
-,once,TRBV28,TRBJ2-7,TGTGCCAGCAGATCGCCTGGTGGCGGGGGCAGGGACGAGCAGTACTTC,CASRSPGGGGRDEQYF
TRBD2,-,TRBV7-9,TRBJ2-1,TGTGCCAGCAGCGCCCCTAGCGGGAGACCTCCGGAGTCCAATGAGCAGTTCTTC,CASSAPSGRPPESNEQFF
TRBD1,-,TRBV29-1,TRBJ2-5,TGCAGCGTTGTGTGGACAGGCCAAGAGACCCAGTACTTC,CSVVWTGQETQYF
-,-,TRBV11-3,TRBJ2-3,TGCGCCAGCAGTTTTGATGGGACTCGGGGCACAGATACGCAGTATTTT,CASSFDGTRGTDTQYF
-,once,TRBV28,TRBJ1-2,TGTGCCAGCAGTTTACCGGAGAGCTCTGGCTACACCTTC,CASSLPESSGYTF
-,-,TRBV11-2,TRBJ1-1,TGTGCCAGCAGCTGGAGGACAGTTGAAGCTTTCTTT,CASSWRTVEAFF
TRBD1,-,TRBV11-2,TRBJ1-2,TGTGCCAGCAGCTATGACAGGGGAGATGGCTACACCTTC,CASSYDRGDGYTF
-,few,TRBV11-2,TRBJ2-1,TGTGCCAGCAGCTTCGGCCTATCCGGAGACAATGAGCAGTTCTTC,CASSFGLSGDNEQFF
-,-,TRBV10-3,TRBJ2-7,TGTGCCATCAGTGAATCCGGCGGTTCAGTCTACGAGCAGTACTTC,CAISESGGSVYEQYF
-,-,TRBV20-1,TRBJ1-1,TGCAGTGCTCAAGGGGGGACTGAAGCTTTCTTT,CSAQGGTEAFF
-,-,TRBV28,TRBJ2-4,TGTGCCAGCAGTCCTATGGGCAGGGTCATTCAGTACTTC,CASSPMGRVIQYF
-,few,TRBV11-2,TRBJ2-7,TGTGCCAGCAGCTTCCAGGGGGGAAGTGATAGCGAGCAGTACTTC,CASSFQGGSDSEQYF
-,-,TRBV6-5,TRBJ2-7,TGTGCCAGCAGTTACCAGCCCAGGGGCTTCGACGAGCAGTACTTC,CASSYQPRGFDEQYF
TRBD2,-,TRBV28,TRBJ2-7,TGTGCCAGCAGAACTAGCGGGGGCAGCTACGAGCAGTACTTC,CASRTSGGSYEQYF
TRBD1,-,TRBV11-2,TRBJ1-2,TGTGCCAGCAGCCTTGGGACAGGAGGCTATGGCTACACCTTC,CASSLGTGGYGYTF
-,-,TRBV15,TRBJ2-4,TGTGCCACCAGCAGAAGCCCTTACAAAAACATTCAGTACTTC,CATSRSPYKNIQYF
-,-,TRBV5-6,TRBJ2-1,TGTGCCAGCAGCCGAGGTCTGTTGAGCTCCTACAATGAGCAGTTCTTC,CASSRGLLSSYNEQFF
-,-,TRBV6-6,TRBJ2-1,TGTGCCAGCAGGGAACCGTCCGGTCCCACCGTGAATGAGCAGTTCTTC,CASREPSGPTVNEQFF
-,-,TRBV7-2,TRBJ2-5,TGTGCCAGCAGCTTAGCTGCGTCGGGTGGGACCCAGTACTTC,CASSLAASGGTQYF
TRBD2,-,TRBV4-2,TRBJ2-5,TGTGCCAGCAGCCAAGTCAGCGGGGGGGAAGAGACCCAGTACTTC,CASSQVSGGEETQYF
-,medium-sized,TRBV11-3,TRBJ1-1,TGTGCCAGCAGCCTTCAACCGAACACTGAAGCTTTCTTT,CASSLQPNTEAFF
-,-,TRBV15,TRBJ2-1,TGTGCCACCAGCAGAGGTCCAGCGAGCTCCTACAATGAGCAGTTCTTC,CATSRGPASSYNEQFF
-,-,TRBV5-1,TRBJ2-2,TGCGCCAGCAGGGGGAGGAACACCGGGGAGCTGTTTTTT,CASRGRNTGELFF
-,-,TRBV2,TRBJ1-2,TGTGCCAGCAGTTGGACCGGCTACACCTTC,CASSWTGYTF
-,-,TRBV10-3,TRBJ2-6,TGTGCCATCAGTGAGTCCGCTGGGGCCAACGTCCTGACTTTC,CAISESAGANVLTF
TRBD2,few,TRBV11-2,TRBJ2-7,TGTGCCAGCAGCCCGGGACTAGCGGGGCCCTACGAGCAGTACTTC,CASSPGLAGPYEQYF
-,-,TRBV2,TRBJ2-1,TGTGCCAGCAGTGAACTCATGGCGGTGCAGTTCTTC,CASSELMAVQFF
TRBD1,-,TRBV28,TRBJ2-7,TGTGCCAGCACCTCGACAGGGCGTGGATACGAGCAGTACTTC,CASTSTGRGYEQYF
TRBD2,-,TRBV11-3,TRBJ2-7,TGTGCCAGCAGCTTAGCGGGGGGAAGCTCCTACGAGCAGTACTTC,CASSLAGGSSYEQYF
TRBD2,-,TRBV27,TRBJ2-1,TGTGCCAGCAGTTTAAGGTTTAGCGGGGGGGCGAATGAGCAGTTCTTC,CASSLRFSGGANEQFF
-,-,TRBV13,TRBJ2-5,TGTGCCAGCAGCTCGTTCGACAGAGGTCGTCAAGAGACCCAGTACTTC,CASSSFDRGRQETQYF
TRBD2,-,TRBV19,TRBJ2-1,TGTGCCAGTAGTGTTATTAGCGGGAGTCGTAGCGAGCAGTTCTTC,CASSVISGSRSEQFF
-,-,TRBV11-2,TRBJ2-7,TGTGCCAGCAGCTTAGCGGGGCAGGCCTACGAGCAGTACTTC,CASSLAGQAYEQYF